A single sample is the source of the 18 T cell receptor beta chains below, sequenced in a study of beta chain features in type 1 diabetes. cDNA synthesis used the whole RNA isolate, giving expressed TCRB sequences. Some clones are missing from TCRdb's copy, which holds only in-frame ones; the method was immunoSEQ multiplex PCR. This table holds about 620,000 clones, around 15% found once. Specimen: naive CD4+ T cells from blood. Receptor source: a man aged 18 to 30 in good health.

V is TRBV6-5 and J is TRBJ2-7; 7 nucleotides align to TRBD1. The CDR3 is 14 amino acids. CDR1 MNHEY and CDR2 SVGAGI come from the germline V gene. Trimming at V came to 7 bases and at J to 2 bases, leaving 8 bases not matched to a gene. CDR3 residues: CASTPTGLTYEQYF. The CDR3 DNA reads TGTGCCAGCACCCCGACAGGGTTGACCTACGAGCAGTACTTC.

The sample holds a few counts of this clone. V is TRBV15 and J is TRBJ2-1; TRBD2 aligns across 15 bases. Losses at the gene ends were 2 bases for V and 5 bases for J; bases not matched to a gene: 7. The germline V gene has CDR1 LNHNV and CDR2 YYDKDF (reference sequence). The CDR3 runs 18 residues. The CDR3 reads CATSRRTSGRASNNEQFF. The CDR3 nucleotides are TGTGCCACCAGCAGACGGACTAGCGGGAGGGCGTCAAACAATGAGCAGTTCTTC.

This clone appeared a few times. V is TRBV6-1 and J is TRBJ2-7; D is possibly TRBD2 (5 bases). CDR3 size: 13 residues. The germline V and J ends were trimmed by 2 bases and 6 bases, with 11 bases remaining between them. The germline V gene has CDR1 MNHNS and CDR2 SASEGT. The CDR3 loop is CASSERELIEQYF. CDR3 in DNA: TGTGCCAGCAGTGAACGGGAATTGATCGAGCAGTACTTC.

The gene calls are TRBV7-9 and TRBJ2-2, with 7 nucleotides matching TRBD1. V shed 6 bases and J 1 base; nucleotides not matched to a gene: 5. The length of the CDR3 is 15 residues. Germline V gene sequence: CDR1 SEHNR, CDR2 FQNEAQ (reference sequence). CDR3 region: CASSSRTGNTGELFF. The CDR3 coding sequence is TGTGCCAGCAGTTCCCGGACAGGGAACACCGGGGAGCTGTTTTTT.

The V call is TRBV7-6, the J call TRBJ1-4, with D uncertain. The CDR3 extends over 15 amino acids. Deletions cut 0 bases from V and 6 bases from J, with 11 bases between. From germline, CDR1 is SGHVS and CDR2 FNYEAQ. In DNA, the CDR3 is TGTGCCAGCAGCTTAGCGGACGGATTCTATGAAAAACTGTTTTTT. This codes for CASSLADGFYEKLFF.

This clone was found a few times. This chain links TRBV19 with TRBJ2-7; D call uncertain. The CDR3 has 13 residues. Germline V lookup: CDR1 LNHDA, CDR2 SQIVND (reference sequence). Trimming pared 2 bases from V and 6 bases from J, leaving 11 bases between. CDR3 in amino acids: CASSIPPGREQYF. DNA for the CDR3: TGTGCCAGTAGTATACCCCCCGGCCGCGAGCAGTACTTC.

This clone turned up a few times. The chain carries TRBV5-4 and TRBJ2-3, with 7 positions matching TRBD1. Unmatched junction bases numbered 10, after V lost 3 bases and J lost 0 bases. This CDR3 is built from 17 residues. In germline, CDR1 is SGHNT, CDR2 YYREEE (reference sequence). CDR3 DNA: TGTGCCAGCAGCTCTACCGCCGACAGGGCGAGCACAGATACGCAGTATTTT. It yields the protein CASSSTADRASTDTQYF.

The chain uses TRBV5-6 and TRBJ2-1; 9 bases match TRBD2. After removal of 5 bases from V and 6 bases from J, the junction contained 9 bases not matched to a gene. The germline V gene encodes CDR1 SGHDT and CDR2 YYEEEE. The CDR3 has 15 amino acids. The CDR3 protein is CASSSIAGVINEQFF. The CDR3 coding sequence is TGTGCCAGCAGTTCTATAGCGGGGGTAATCAATGAGCAGTTCTTC.

Only a few counts were recorded for this clone. This chain joins TRBV7-2 and TRBJ2-3; TRBD2 matches 7 bases. The length of the CDR3 is 15 residues. Germline assignment: CDR1 SGHTA and CDR2 FQGNSA. The V and J ends lost 5 bases and 1 base, in that order; junction bases with no gene match: 6. DNA for the CDR3: TGTGCCAGCAGCCTGGGGGGGATCCGCACAGATACGCAGTATTTT. Its translation: CASSLGGIRTDTQYF.

The rearrangement uses TRBV9 and TRBJ2-5; 8 bases are a match to TRBD1. Trimming took 3 bases from V and 5 from J; bases not matched to a gene: 3. The CDR3 length is 13 residues. Germline CDR1 reads SGDLS; CDR2 reads YYNGEE. CDR3 sequence: CASSDRDRETQYF. CDR3 in DNA: TGTGCCAGCAGCGACCGGGACAGGGAGACCCAGTACTTC.

This clone came up a few times. The chain has TRBV6-4 and TRBJ2-3; D call uncertain. The CDR3 runs 13 residues. V lost 10 bases and J lost 1, with 12 bases in between. The germline CDR1 and CDR2 sequences are MRHNA and SNTAGT. The CDR3 reads CATPTAGTDTQYF. The CDR3 DNA sequence: TGTGCCACCCCAACCGCGGGCACAGATACGCAGTATTTT.

This clone showed up just a few times. The V and J genes are TRBV5-1 and TRBJ1-2; 8 nucleotides line up with TRBD1. Germline lookup yields CDR1 SGHRS and CDR2 YFSETQ. The CDR3 has 15 residues. The V gene end was trimmed by 0 bases and the J gene end by 6 bases; junction bases not matched to a gene: 7. The chain's CDR3 is CASSLADRGRDGYTF. DNA of the CDR3: TGCGCCAGCAGCTTGGCCGACAGGGGAAGGGATGGCTACACCTTC.

For this clone: Other DNA sequences in this specimen translate into the identical CDR3. V and J are TRBV5-1 and TRBJ2-3, with D hard to call. V shed 0 bases and J shed 5 bases, with 4 bases lying between them. The CDR3 is 12 amino acids. Per germline, CDR1 SGHRS and CDR2 YFSETQ. CDR3 in amino acids: CASSLVGDTQYF. The CDR3 coding sequence is TGCGCCAGCAGCTTGGTTGGAGATACGCAGTATTTT.

This clone was detected only a few times. The chain combines TRBV5-6 with TRBJ2-1; D perhaps matches TRBD2 (6 bases). This CDR3 has 16 amino acids. Trimming removed 2 bases at V and 2 bases at J, with 14 bases between. Germline V CDR1 and CDR2: SGHDT, YYEEEE. The DNA for the CDR3 is TGTGCCAGCAGCTTTGGCCGGGACTCAGCCTACAATGAGCAGTTCTTC. It translates to CASSFGRDSAYNEQFF.

This clone was seen more than once but under ten times. This sequence joins TRBV7-3 and TRBJ2-5, with 9 bases that match TRBD1. Germline V gene lookup returns CDR1 SGHTA and CDR2 FQGTGA. The length of the CDR3 is 15 residues. J lost 0 bases, V lost 5 bases, and 4 bases had no gene match. Here the CDR3 reads CASSKQGAHQETQYF. CDR3 in DNA: TGTGCCAGCAGCAAACAGGGGGCCCACCAAGAGACCCAGTACTTC.

The chain couples TRBV5-6 to TRBJ2-4, with TRBD1 as a possible D gene (5 bases). The CDR3 is 15 amino acids. Per the germline V gene, CDR1 is SGHDT and CDR2 is YYEEEE. Trimming shortened V by 6 bases and J by 0 bases, and 13 bases separated the two germline ends. The CDR3, as DNA: TGTGCCAGCACCTCAGGGTTACTAGCCAAAAACATTCAGTACTTC. Protein sequence: CASTSGLLAKNIQYF.

This clone was seen only a few times. The V gene is TRBV6-4, the J gene TRBJ1-3; D unclear. Between the trimmed V and J ends, which lost 5 bases and 4 bases, there was a span of 6 bases. Germline CDR1 reads MRHNA; CDR2 reads SNTAGT. The CDR3 spans 12 residues. CDR3 amino acids: CASSSIGNTIYF. The CDR3 nucleotides are TGTGCCAGCAGTTCAATCGGAAACACCATATATTTT.

V is TRBV30 and J is TRBJ2-7, with TRBD2 matching 8 bases. J was trimmed by 3 bases and V by 6 bases; bases with no gene match: 4. This CDR3 spans 12 amino acids. In germline, CDR1 is GTSNPN, CDR2 SVGIG (reference sequence). For the CDR3, the DNA is TGTGCCTGCAGCCGGGGGGGCTACGAGCAGTACTTC. Translated: CACSRGGYEQYF. The full variable domain, completed using reference TRBV30 and TRBJ2-7, is SQTIHQWPATLVQPVGSPLSLECTVEGTSNPNLYWYRQAAGRGLQLLFYSVGIGQISSEVPQNLSASRPQDRQFILSSKKLLLSDSGFYLCACSRGGYEQYFGPGTRLTVT.